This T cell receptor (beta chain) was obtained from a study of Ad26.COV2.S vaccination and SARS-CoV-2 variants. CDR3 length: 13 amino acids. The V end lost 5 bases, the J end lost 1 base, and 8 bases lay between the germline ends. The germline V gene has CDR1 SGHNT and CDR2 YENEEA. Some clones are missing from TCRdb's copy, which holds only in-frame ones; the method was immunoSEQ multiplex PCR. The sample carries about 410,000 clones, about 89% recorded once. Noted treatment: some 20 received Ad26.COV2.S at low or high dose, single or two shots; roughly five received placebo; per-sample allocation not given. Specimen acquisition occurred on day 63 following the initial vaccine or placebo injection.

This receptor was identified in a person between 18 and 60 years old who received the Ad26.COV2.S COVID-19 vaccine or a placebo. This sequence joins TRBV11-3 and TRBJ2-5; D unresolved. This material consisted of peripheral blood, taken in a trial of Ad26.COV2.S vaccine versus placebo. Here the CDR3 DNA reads TGTGCCAGCAGCGCCCAGGTCCAAGAGACCCAGTACTTC. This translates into CASSAQVQETQYF.